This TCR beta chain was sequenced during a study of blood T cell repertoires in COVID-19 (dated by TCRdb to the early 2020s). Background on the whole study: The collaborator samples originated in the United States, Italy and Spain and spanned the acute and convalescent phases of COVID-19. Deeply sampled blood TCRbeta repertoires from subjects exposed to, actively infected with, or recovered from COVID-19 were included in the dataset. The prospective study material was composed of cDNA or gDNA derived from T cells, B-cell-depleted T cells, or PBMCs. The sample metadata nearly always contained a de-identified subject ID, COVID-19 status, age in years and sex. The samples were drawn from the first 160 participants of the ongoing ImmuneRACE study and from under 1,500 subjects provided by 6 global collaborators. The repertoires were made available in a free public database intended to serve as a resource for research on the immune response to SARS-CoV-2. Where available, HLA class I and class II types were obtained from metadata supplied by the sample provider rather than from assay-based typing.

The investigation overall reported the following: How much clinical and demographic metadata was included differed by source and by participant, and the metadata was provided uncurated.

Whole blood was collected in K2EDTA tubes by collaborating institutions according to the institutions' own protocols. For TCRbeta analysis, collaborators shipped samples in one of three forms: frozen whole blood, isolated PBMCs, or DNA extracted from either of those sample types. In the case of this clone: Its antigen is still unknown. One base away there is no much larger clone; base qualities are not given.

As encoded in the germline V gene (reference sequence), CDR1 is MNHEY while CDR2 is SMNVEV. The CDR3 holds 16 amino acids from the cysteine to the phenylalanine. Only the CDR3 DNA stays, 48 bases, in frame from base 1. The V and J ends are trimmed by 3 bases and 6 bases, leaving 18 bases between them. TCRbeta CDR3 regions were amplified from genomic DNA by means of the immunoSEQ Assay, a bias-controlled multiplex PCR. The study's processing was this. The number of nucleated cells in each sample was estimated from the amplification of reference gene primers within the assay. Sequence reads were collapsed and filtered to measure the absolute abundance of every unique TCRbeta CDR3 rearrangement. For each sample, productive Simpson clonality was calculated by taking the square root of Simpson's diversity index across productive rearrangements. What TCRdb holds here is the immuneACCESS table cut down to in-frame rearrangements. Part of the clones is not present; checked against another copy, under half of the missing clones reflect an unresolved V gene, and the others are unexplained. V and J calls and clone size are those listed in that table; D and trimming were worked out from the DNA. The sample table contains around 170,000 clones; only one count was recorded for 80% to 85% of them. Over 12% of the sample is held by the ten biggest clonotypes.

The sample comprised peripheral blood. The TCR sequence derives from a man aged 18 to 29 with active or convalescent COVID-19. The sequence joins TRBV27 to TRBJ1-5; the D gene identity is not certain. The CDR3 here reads CASSFWAPGLGQPQHF. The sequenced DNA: TGTGCCAGCAGTTTCTGGGCCCCGGGGTTAGGTCAGCCCCAGCATTTT.